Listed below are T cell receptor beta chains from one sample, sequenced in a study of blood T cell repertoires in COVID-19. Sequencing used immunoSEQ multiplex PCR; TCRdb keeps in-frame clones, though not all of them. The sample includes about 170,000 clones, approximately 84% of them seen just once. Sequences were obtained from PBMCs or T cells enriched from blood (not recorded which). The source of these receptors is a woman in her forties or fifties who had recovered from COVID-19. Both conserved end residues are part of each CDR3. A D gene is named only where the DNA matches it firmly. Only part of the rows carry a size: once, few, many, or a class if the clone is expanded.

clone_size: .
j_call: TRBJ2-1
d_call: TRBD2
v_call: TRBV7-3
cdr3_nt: TGTGCCAGCAGCCCTGGTAGCGGGAGGGCCTTTAATGAGCAGTTCTTC
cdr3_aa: CASSPGSGRAFNEQFF

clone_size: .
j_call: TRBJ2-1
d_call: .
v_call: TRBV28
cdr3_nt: TGTGCCAGCAGTCGAGGGCAGGTGAACTACAATGAGCAGTTCTTC
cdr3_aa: CASSRGQVNYNEQFF

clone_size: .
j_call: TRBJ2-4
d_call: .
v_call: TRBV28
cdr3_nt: TGTGCCAGCAGTCCCCGACACCAAGCCAAAAACATTCAGTACTTC
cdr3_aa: CASSPRHQAKNIQYF

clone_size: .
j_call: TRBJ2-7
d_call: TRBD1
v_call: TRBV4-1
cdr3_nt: TGCGCCAGCAGCCAACGACAGGGGTCGGAATACGAGCAGTACTTC
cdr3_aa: CASSQRQGSEYEQYF

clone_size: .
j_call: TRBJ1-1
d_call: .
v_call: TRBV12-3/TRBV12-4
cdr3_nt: TGTGCCAGCAGTTTTGGCGGGGAAGCTTTCTTT
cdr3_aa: CASSFGGEAFF

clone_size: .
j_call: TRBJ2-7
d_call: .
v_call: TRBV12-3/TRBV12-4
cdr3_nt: TGTGCCAGCAGTTTCGGCAGGGGACACGAGCAGTACTTC
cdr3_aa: CASSFGRGHEQYF

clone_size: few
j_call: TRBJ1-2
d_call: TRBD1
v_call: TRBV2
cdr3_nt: TGTGCCAGCACCAGGACAGGGGGGGATGGCTACACCTTC
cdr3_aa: CASTRTGGDGYTF

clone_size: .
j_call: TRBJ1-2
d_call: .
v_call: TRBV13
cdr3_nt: TGTGCCAGCAGCTTAGAAGGACTGTGGGGGCAAAAATATGGCTACACCTTC
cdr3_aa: CASSLEGLWGQKYGYTF

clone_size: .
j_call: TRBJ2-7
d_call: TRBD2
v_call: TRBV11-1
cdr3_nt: TGTGCCAGCAGCTCTGGACTAGCGGGAGAGCAGTACTTC
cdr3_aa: CASSSGLAGEQYF

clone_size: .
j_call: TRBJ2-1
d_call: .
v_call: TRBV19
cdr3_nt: TGTGCCAGTAGTCTACGCGGACTACAATACAATGAGCAGTTCTTC
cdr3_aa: CASSLRGLQYNEQFF

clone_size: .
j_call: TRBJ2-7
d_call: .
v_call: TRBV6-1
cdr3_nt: TGTGCCAGCAGTGAAGTGTGGCAGGGCTCCTACGAGCAGTACTTC
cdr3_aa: CASSEVWQGSYEQYF

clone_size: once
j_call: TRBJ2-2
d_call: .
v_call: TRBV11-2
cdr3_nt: TGTGCCAGCAGCACCCCAAACGGTGGCGGGGAGCTGTTTTTT
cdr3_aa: CASSTPNGGGELFF

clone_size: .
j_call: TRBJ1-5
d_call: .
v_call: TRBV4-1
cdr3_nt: TGCGCCAGCAGCCCCCGGGGGAGTAGCAATCAGCCCCAGCATTTT
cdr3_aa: CASSPRGSSNQPQHF

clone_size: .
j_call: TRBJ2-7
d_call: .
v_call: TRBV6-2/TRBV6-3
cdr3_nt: TGTGCCAGCAGTTCCTATGGAGGCTCCTACGAGCAGTACTTC
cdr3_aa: CASSSYGGSYEQYF

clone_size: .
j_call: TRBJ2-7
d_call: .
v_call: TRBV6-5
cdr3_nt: TGTGCCAGCAGTTGGACTAGGACAGATGGCGAGCAGTACTTC
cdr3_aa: CASSWTRTDGEQYF

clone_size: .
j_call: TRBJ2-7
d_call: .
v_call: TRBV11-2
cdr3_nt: TGTGCCAGCAGCTGGTCGCAGGGGAGCTACGAGCAGTACTTC
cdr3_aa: CASSWSQGSYEQYF

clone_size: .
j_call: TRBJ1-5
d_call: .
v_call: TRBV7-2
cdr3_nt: TGTGCCAGCAGCCGTCAATCGGGAGGAAACCAGCCCCAGCATTTT
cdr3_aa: CASSRQSGGNQPQHF

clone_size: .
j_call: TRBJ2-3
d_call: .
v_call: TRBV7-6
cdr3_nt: TGTGCCAGCAGCTTAGGCTTTAAGCGGAGGAACACAGATACGCAGTATTTT
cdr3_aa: CASSLGFKRRNTDTQYF

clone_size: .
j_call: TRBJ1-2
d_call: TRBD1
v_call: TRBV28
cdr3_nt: TGTGCCAGCAGTTTTGGGACAGGGGATGGCTACACCTTC
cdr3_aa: CASSFGTGDGYTF

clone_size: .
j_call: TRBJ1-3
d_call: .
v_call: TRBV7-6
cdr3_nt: TGTGCCAGCAGCTTAGTACCAAATATTCTAAGCAGGGGTAACTCTGGAAACACCATATATTTT
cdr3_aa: CASSLVPNILSRGNSGNTIYF

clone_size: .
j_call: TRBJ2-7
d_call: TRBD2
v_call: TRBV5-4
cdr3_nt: TGTGCCAGCAGCATGGCGGGAGGGCCTCTCTCCGAGCAGTACTTC
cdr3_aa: CASSMAGGPLSEQYF

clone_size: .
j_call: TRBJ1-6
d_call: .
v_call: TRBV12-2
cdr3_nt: TGTGCAAGTCGCTTAATAGGGGTTCCCCCATATAATTCACCCCTCCACTTT
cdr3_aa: CASRLIGVPPYNSPLHF

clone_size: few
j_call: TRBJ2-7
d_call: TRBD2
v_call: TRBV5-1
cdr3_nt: TGCGCCAGCAGCAAGGGACTAGCGGGCAACTACGAGCAGTACTTC
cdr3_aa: CASSKGLAGNYEQYF

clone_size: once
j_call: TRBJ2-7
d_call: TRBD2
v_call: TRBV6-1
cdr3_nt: TGTGCCAGCAGTGCCGGGACTAGCGGGAGTACGGCGTACTACGAGCAGTACTTC
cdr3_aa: CASSAGTSGSTAYYEQYF

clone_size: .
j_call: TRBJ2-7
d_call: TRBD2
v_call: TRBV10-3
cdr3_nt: TGTGCCATCAGTGAGAGTAGCGGGACCTACGAGCAGTACTTC
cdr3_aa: CAISESSGTYEQYF

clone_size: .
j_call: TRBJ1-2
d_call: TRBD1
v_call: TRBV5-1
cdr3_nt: TGCGCCAGCAGCTTGTCGGGACAGCCCTATGGCTACACCTTC
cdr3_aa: CASSLSGQPYGYTF

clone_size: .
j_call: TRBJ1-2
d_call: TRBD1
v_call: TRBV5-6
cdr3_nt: TGTGCCAGCAGCTTTGACATTCGGCCCAGGGGGAACTATGGCTACACCTTC
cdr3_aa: CASSFDIRPRGNYGYTF

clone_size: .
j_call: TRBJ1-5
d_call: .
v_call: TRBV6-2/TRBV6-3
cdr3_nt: TGTGCCAGCAGTTACATCCCCGGCGGGACCCTATACGGGCCCCAGCATTTT
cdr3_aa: CASSYIPGGTLYGPQHF

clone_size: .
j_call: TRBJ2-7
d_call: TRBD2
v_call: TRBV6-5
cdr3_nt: TGTGCCAGCAGTTACTTCGGACTAGCGGGGGTTATGGAGCAGTACTTC
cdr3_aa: CASSYFGLAGVMEQYF

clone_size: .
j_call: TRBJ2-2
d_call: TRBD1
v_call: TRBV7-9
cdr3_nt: TGTGCCAGCAGCTTAGCAGGGGGCCGAACCGGGGAGCTGTTTTTT
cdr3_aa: CASSLAGGRTGELFF

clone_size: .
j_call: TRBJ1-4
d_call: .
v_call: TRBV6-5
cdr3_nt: TGTGCCAGCAGCGTCGCGGGCCTTAATGAAAAACTGTTTTTT
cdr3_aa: CASSVAGLNEKLFF

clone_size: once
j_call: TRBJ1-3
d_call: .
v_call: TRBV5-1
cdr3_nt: TGCGCCAGCAGCTTCGGGATTAACTCTGGAAACACCATATATTTT
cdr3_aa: CASSFGINSGNTIYF

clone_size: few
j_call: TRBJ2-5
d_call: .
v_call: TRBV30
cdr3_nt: TGTGCCTGGAGTGCGGGAGTGGAGACCCAGTACTTC
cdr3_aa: CAWSAGVETQYF

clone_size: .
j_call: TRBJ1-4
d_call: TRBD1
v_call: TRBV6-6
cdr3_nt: TGTGCCAGCAGAGAGACAGGGCGGGGAGAAAAACTGTTTTTT
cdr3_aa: CASRETGRGEKLFF